Following are 5 T cell receptor beta chains from one sample sequenced in a study of cytomegalovirus exposure and HLA in healthy donors. 13 Jbeta primers and 60 Vbeta primers were used for the PCR. Clones were sequenced by immunoSEQ multiplex PCR, and TCRdb holds only the in-frame ones, with some missing. Here the sample spans 110,000 to 150,000 clones, around 80% being singletons. The source material was PBMCs. The receptors originated from a female donor in good health and CMV-seronegative.

This clone turned up a few times. The rearrangement uses TRBV4-3 and TRBJ2-3; possibly TRBD2 for D (7 bases). The CDR3 runs to 16 residues. V was cut by 3 bases and J by 5 bases, with 18 bases left in between. CDR1 is LGHNA and CDR2 is YSLEER in the germline V gene. CDR3 in amino acids: CASSQGGTPGGDTQYF. The CDR3 nucleotides are TGCGCCAGCAGCCAGGGGGGGACACCGGGGGGAGATACGCAGTATTTT.

V is TRBV5-1 and J is TRBJ1-1, with D perhaps matching TRBD1 (6 bases). The germline V and J ends were trimmed by 0 bases and 5 bases, with 11 bases remaining between them. Per the germline V gene, CDR1 is SGHRS and CDR2 is YFSETQ. The CDR3 covers 14 residues. The CDR3 sequence is CASSLGQQGTEAFF. CDR3 nucleotides: TGCGCCAGCAGCTTGGGTCAACAGGGTACTGAAGCTTTCTTT.

In this sample, this clone turned up a few times. The chain combines TRBV28 with TRBJ1-3; D is ambiguous. The V and J ends lost 6 bases and 4 bases respectively, with 4 bases between them. The CDR3 has 11 amino acids. Per germline, CDR1 MDHEN and CDR2 SYDVKM. The CDR3 sequence is CASRTGNTIYF. CDR3 nucleotides: TGTGCCAGCAGGACAGGAAACACCATATATTTT. Supplemented by reference TRBV28 and TRBJ1-3, the full variable domain reads DVKVTQSSRYLVKRTGEKVFLECVQDMDHENMFWYRQDPGLGLRLIYFSYDVKMKEKGDIPEGYSVSREKKERFSLILESASTNQTSMYLCASRTGNTIYFGEGSWLTVV.

This CDR3 is CASSPPRGSSYNEQFF. The CDR3 coding sequence is TGTGCCAGCAGTCCCCCCCGGGGTTCCTCCTACAATGAGCAGTTCTTC. The chain combines TRBV5-4 with TRBJ2-1; D is perhaps TRBD2 (5 bases). V was trimmed by 5 bases and J by 0 bases, leaving 15 bases between them. The CDR3 sequence is 16 residues long. CDR1 and CDR2 from the germline V gene are SGHNT and YYREEE (reference sequence).

The chain employs TRBV18 and TRBJ2-2; D not resolved. Trimming removed 1 base from V and 1 base from J, with 10 bases in between. The V gene's germline CDR1 is KGHSH and CDR2 LQKENI. This CDR3 contains 16 residues. CDR3 in DNA: TGTGCCAGCTCACCACTTTCCCGTAGGAACACCGGGGAGCTGTTTTTT. It codes for CASSPLSRRNTGELFF.